The clone carrying this T cell receptor (beta chain) showed up just a few times. Its specificity is unknown. TCRdb reprocessed the 5' RACE reads via MiXCR and lists one record per CDR3 protein. The sample gives under 90,000 distinct CDR3 sequences, approximately 10% of which show up once; about 1.8% is in the top ten. This record comes from a study of neurological immune-mediated disorders. Findings and caveats of the study: Because no CDR3 amino acid sequences were shared across subjects by expanded clones, private repertoires were suggested in all groups.

CDR3 length: 13 residues. CDR1 is DFQATT and CDR2 is SNEGSKA in the germline V gene (reference sequence). V gene TRBV20-1 combines with J gene TRBJ2-1; D is ambiguous. The TCR originated in a man aged 40-50 years in good health. The sample taken for sequencing was PBMCs. CDR3 coding DNA: TGCAGCCCAACAATGGACCGATACAATGAGCAGTTCTTC. Protein sequence: CSPTMDRYNEQFF.